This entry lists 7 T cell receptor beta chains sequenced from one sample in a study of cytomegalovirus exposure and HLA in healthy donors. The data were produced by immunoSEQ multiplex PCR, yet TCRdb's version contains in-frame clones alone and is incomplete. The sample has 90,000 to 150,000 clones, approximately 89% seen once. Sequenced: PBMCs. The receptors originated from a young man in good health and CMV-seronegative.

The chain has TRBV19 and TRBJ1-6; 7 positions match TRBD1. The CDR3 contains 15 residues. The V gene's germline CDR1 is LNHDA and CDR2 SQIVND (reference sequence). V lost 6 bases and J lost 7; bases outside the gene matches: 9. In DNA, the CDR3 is TGTGCCAGTAGCAATAACAGGGGCCGCAATTCACCCCTCCACTTT. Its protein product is CASSNNRGRNSPLHF. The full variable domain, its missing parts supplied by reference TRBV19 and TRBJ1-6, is DGGITQSPKYLFRKEGQNVTLSCEQNLNHDAMYWYRQDPGQGLRLIYYSQIVNDFQKGDIAEGYSVSREKKESFPLTVTSAQKNPTAFYLCASSNNRGRNSPLHFGNGTRLTVT.

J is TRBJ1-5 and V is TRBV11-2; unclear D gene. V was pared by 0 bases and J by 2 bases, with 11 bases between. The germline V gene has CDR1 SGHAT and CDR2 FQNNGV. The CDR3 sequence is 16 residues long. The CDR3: CASSLDGTVGNQPQHF. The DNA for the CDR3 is TGTGCCAGCAGCTTAGATGGCACAGTTGGCAATCAGCCCCAGCATTTT.

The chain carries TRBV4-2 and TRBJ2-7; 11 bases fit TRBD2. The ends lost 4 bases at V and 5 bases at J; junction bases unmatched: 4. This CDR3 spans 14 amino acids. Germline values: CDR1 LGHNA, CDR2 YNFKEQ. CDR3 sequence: CASSPLAGGHEQYF. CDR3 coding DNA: TGTGCCAGCAGCCCCCTAGCGGGAGGCCACGAGCAGTACTTC.

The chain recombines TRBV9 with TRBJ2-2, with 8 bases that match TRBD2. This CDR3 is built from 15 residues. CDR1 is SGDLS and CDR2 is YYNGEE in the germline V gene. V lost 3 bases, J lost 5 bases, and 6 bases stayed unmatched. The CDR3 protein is CASSAGGGRTGELFF. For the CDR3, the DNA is TGTGCCAGCAGCGCGGGCGGGGGGCGGACCGGGGAGCTGTTTTTT. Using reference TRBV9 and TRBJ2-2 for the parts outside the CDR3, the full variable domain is DSGVTQTPKHLITATGQRVTLRCSPRSGDLSVYWYQQSLDQGLQFLIQYYNGEERAKGNILERFSAQQFPDLHSELNLSSLELGDSALYFCASSAGGGRTGELFFGEGSRLTVL.

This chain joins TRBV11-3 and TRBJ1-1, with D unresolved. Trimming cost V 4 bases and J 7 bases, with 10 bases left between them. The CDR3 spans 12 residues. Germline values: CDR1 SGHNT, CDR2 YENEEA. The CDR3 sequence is CASSSWAGEAFF. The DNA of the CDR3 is TGTGCCAGCAGCTCGTGGGCCGGTGAAGCTTTCTTT. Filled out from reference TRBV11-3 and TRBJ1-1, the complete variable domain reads EAGVVQSPRYKIIEKKQPVAFWCNPISGHNTLYWYLQNLGQGPELLIRYENEEAVDDSQLPKDRFSAERLKGVDSTLKIQPAELGDSAVYLCASSSWAGEAFFGQGTRLTVV.

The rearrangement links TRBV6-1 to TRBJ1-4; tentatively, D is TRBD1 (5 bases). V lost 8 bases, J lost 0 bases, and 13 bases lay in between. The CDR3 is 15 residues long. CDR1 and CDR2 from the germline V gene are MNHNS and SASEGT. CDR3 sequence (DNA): TGTGCCAGCCAGGGCAGCCATGCAACTAATGAAAAACTGTTTTTT. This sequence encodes CASQGSHATNEKLFF.

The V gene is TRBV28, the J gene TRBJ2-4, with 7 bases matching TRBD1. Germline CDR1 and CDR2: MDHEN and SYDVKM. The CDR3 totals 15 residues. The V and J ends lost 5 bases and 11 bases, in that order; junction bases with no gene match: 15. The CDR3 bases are TGTGCCAGCAGTCCCTCAGACAGGGATACCCTCCTTCAGTACTTC. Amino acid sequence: CASSPSDRDTLLQYF. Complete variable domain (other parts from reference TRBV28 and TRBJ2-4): DVKVTQSSRYLVKRTGEKVFLECVQDMDHENMFWYRQDPGLGLRLIYFSYDVKMKEKGDIPEGYSVSREKKERFSLILESASTNQTSMYLCASSPSDRDTLLQYFGAGTRLSVL.